A single sample is the source of the 3 T cell receptor beta chains below, sequenced in a study of PD-L1 blockade in urothelial cancer. TCRdb keeps only in-frame clones here, not all; method: immunoSEQ multiplex PCR. Of some 30,000 clones listed, 75% to 85% are singletons. Time point of the sample: peripheral blood 6 weeks after treatment start. Sequencing was performed on PBMCs, taken around atezolizumab (anti-PD-L1) treatment. Receptors originate from a man aged 65 to 79 with urothelial cancer.

V gene TRBV14 combines with J gene TRBJ1-2, with TRBD1 as a possible D gene (6 bases). CDR1 is SGHDN and CDR2 is FVKESK in the germline V gene. This CDR3 is 14 amino acids long. The V gene lost 3 bases and the J gene lost 2 bases, with 10 bases spanning the gap. The CDR3: CASSHAGVNYGYTF. CDR3 sequence (DNA): TGTGCCAGCAGCCATGCAGGGGTAAACTATGGCTACACCTTC.

V gene TRBV19 combines with J gene TRBJ1-2, with D possibly TRBD1 on 6 matching bases. The CDR3 extends over 18 amino acids. V was trimmed by 0 bases and J by 0 bases, leaving 17 bases between them. Germline CDR1 reads LNHDA; CDR2 reads SQIVND (reference sequence). In DNA, the CDR3 is TGTGCCAGTAGTATAGATTACCGACAGGCCCGAGCTAACTATGGCTACACCTTC. Residues: CASSIDYRQARANYGYTF.

The chain recombines TRBV28 with TRBJ2-2; weak D call: TRBD1 (7 bases). V was clipped by 3 bases and J by 7 bases, with 9 bases between them. Germline V CDR1 and CDR2: MDHEN, SYDVKM. The CDR3 covers 13 residues. The CDR3 nucleotides are TGTGCCAGCAGTTTGCGGGACAGCGGGGAGCTGTTTTTT. Protein: CASSLRDSGELFF.